This TCR beta chain was captured by sequencing in a study of PD-L1 blockade in urothelial cancer. Study-wide context: Males with bladder-origin urothelial cancer made up about 90% of the roughly 29 patients. Counts from blood samples showed a median of roughly 140,000 T cells.

Repertoires were generated with immunoSEQ multiplex PCR, while TCRdb's copy carries only in-frame clones and drops some. The table includes 70,000 to 90,000 clones, approximately 87% detected once. CDR1 is MDHEN and CDR2 is SYDVKM in the germline V gene. The CDR3 totals 14 residues. V shed 8 bases and J shed 5 bases, with 18 bases lying between them. Described time point: pretreatment peripheral blood. Samples were collected from each patient before treatment and during treatment. Each patient gave between 1 and 8 of them in total. To note about this clone: The antigen is undetermined.

General study findings and limits: At the 3-week point, tumor-associated blood clones expanded more in durable-benefit patients.

The sequences come from PBMCs, collected around atezolizumab (anti-PD-L1) treatment. The sequence came from a man aged 60 to 75 with urothelial cancer. The J gene is TRBJ2-5, the V gene TRBV28, with a possible D match to TRBD2 (6 bases). The CDR3 region has the DNA TGTGCCAGCCTTGGGGGGATCTTTCAGGAGACCCAGTACTTC. It encodes CASLGGIFQETQYF.